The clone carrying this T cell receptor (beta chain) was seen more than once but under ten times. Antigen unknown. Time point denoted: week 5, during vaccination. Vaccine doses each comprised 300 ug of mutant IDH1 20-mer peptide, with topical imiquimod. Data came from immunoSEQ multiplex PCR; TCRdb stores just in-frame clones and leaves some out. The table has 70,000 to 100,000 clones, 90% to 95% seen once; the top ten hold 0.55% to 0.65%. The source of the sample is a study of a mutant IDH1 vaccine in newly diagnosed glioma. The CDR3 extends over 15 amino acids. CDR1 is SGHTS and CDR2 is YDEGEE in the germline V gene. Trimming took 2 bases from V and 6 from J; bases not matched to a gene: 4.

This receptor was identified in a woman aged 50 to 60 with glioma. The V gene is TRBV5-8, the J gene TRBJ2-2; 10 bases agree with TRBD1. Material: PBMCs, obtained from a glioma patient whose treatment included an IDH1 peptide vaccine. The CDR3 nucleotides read TGTGCCAGCAGCTTACCGGGACAGGGGTCCGGGGAGCTGTTTTTT. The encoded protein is CASSLPGQGSGELFF.